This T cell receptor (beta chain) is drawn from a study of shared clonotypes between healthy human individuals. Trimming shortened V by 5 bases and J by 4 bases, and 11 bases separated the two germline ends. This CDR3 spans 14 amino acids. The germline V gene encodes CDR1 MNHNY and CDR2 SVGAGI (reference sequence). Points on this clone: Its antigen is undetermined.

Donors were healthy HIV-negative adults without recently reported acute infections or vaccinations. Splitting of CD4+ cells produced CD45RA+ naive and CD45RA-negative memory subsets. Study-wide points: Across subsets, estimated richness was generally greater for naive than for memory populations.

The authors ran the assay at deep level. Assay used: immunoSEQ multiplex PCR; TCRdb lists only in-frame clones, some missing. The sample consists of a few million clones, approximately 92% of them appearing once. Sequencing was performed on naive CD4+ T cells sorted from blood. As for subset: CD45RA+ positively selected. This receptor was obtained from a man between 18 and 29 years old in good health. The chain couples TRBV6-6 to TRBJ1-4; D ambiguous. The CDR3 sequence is CASSPSRDNEKLFF. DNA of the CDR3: TGTGCCAGCAGTCCGAGTAGGGATAATGAAAAACTGTTTTTT.